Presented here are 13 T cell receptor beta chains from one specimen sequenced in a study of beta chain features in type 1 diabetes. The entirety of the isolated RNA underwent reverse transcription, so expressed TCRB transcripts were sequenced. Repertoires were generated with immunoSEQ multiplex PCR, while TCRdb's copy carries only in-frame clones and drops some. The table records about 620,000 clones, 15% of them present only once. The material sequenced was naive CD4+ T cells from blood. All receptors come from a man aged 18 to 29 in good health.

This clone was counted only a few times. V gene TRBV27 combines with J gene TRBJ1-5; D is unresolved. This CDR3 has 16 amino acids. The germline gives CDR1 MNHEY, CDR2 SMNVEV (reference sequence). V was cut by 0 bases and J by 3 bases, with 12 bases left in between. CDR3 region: CASSLSEVPVNQPQHF. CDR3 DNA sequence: TGTGCCAGCAGTTTATCCGAAGTGCCAGTCAATCAGCCCCAGCATTTT.

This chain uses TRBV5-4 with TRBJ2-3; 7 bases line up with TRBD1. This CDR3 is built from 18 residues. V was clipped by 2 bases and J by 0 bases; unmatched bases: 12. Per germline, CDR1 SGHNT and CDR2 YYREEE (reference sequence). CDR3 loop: CASSFRRDRAGSTDTQYF. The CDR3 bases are TGTGCCAGCAGCTTCCGTCGTGACAGGGCTGGGAGCACAGATACGCAGTATTTT.

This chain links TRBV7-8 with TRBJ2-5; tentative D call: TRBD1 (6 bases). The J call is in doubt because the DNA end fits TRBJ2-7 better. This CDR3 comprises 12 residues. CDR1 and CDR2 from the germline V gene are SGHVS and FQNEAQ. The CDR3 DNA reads TGTGCCAGCAGCTACAGGGAGTCCGAGCAGTACTTC. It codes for CASSYRESEQYF.

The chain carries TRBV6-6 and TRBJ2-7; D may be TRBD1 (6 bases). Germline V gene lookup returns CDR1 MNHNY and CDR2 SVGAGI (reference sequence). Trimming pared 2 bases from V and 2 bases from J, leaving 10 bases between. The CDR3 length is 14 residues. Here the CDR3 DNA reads TGTGCCAGCAGTTACCCCGGGACAACCTACGAGCAGTACTTC. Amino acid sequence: CASSYPGTTYEQYF.

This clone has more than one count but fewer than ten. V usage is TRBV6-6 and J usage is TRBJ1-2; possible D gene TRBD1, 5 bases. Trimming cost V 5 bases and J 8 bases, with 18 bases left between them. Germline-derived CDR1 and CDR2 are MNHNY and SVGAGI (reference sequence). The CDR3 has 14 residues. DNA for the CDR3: TGTGCCAGCAGTCCTCAAGACAGTCGCAGGGGCTACACCTTC. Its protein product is CASSPQDSRRGYTF.

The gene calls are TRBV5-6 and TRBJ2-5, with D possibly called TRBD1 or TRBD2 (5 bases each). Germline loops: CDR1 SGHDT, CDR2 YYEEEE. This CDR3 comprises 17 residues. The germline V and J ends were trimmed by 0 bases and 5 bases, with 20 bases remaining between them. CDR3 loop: CASSLGSLGGTRETQYF. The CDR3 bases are TGTGCCAGCAGCTTGGGTTCCCTTGGGGGAACGCGGGAGACCCAGTACTTC.

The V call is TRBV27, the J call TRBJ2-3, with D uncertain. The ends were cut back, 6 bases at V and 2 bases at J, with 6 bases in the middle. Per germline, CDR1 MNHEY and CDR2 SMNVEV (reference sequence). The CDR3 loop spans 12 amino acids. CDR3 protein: CASRMNTDTQYF. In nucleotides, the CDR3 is TGTGCCAGCAGGATGAACACAGATACGCAGTATTTT.

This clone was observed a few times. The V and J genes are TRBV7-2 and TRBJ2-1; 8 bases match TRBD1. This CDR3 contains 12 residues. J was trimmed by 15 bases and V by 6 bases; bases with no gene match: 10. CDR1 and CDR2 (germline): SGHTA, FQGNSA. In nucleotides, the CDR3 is TGTGCCAGCAGTCCGAGGACAGGGCGGGGGTTCTTC. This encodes CASSPRTGRGFF. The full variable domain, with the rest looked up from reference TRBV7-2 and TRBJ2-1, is GAGVSQSPSNKVTEKGKDVELRCDPISGHTALYWYRQSLGQGLEFLIYFQGNSAPDKSGLPSDRFSAERTGGSVSTLTIQRTQQEDSAVYLCASSPRTGRGFFGPGTRLTVL.

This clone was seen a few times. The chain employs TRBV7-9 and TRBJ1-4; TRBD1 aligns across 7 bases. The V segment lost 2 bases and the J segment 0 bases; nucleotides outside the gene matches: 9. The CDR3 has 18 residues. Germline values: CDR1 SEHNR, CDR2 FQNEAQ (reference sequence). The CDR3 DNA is TGTGCCAGCAGCTTAAGGGACAGAAGAACAGCAACTAATGAAAAACTGTTTTTT. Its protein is CASSLRDRRTATNEKLFF. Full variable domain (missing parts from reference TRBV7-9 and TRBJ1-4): DTGVSQNPRHKITKRGQNVTFRCDPISEHNRLYWYRQTLGQGPEFLTYFQNEAQLEKSRLLSDRFSAERPKGSFSTLEIQRTEQGDSAMYLCASSLRDRRTATNEKLFFGSGTQLSVL.

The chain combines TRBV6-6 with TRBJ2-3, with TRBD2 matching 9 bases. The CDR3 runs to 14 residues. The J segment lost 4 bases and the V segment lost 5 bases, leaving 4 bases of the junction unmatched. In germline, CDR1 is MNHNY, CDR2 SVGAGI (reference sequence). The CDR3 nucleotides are TGTGCCAGCAGTCCGACTAGCGGTTCAGATACGCAGTATTTT. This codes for CASSPTSGSDTQYF.

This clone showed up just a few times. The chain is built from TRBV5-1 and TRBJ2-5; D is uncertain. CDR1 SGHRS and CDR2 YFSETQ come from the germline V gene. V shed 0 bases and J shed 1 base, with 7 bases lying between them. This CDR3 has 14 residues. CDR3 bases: TGCGCCAGCAGCTTGGACGGCCTCCAAGAGACCCAGTACTTC. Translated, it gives CASSLDGLQETQYF.

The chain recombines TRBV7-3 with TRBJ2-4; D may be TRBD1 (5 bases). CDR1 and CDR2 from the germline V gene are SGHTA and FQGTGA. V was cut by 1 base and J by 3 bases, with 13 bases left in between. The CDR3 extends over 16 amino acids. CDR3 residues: CASSLRAPQGKNIQYF. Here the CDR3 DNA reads TGTGCCAGCAGCTTAAGGGCGCCCCAGGGCAAAAACATTCAGTACTTC.

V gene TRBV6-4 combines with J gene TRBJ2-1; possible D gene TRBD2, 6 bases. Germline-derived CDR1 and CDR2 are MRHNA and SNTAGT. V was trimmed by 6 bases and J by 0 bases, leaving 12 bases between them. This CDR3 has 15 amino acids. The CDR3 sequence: CASSMGLSSYNEQFF. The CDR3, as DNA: TGTGCCAGCAGCATGGGACTCTCCTCCTACAATGAGCAGTTCTTC.